This T cell receptor (beta chain) came from a study of shared clonotypes between healthy human individuals. Whole-study context: Per donor, CD8 memory used one plate, CD8 naive used two, CD4 memory used three and CD4 naive used three.

Study results and limitations: Across subsets, estimated richness was generally greater for naive than for memory populations. Exclusively blood specimens were collected; tissue repertoires likely differ.

To note about this clone: As yet, its antigen is unknown.

The CDR3 extends over 14 amino acids. Trimming removed 3 bases from V and 4 bases from J, with 10 bases in between. Germline assignment: CDR1 MGHDK and CDR2 SYGVNS. Every immunoSEQ plate was one replicate of a subset's evenly spread DNA. Produced via immunoSEQ multiplex PCR; TCRdb's table is partial and in-frame only. The sample shows millions of clones, 85% to 95% of them seen only once. The sequencing input was naive CD4+ T cells from PBMCs. Subset: CD45RA+ positively selected. J is TRBJ1-3 and V is TRBV25-1; D unresolved. The sequence derives from a man younger than 35 in good health. Some clones in this sample may be carry-over from other donors' samples. This chain's CDR3 is CASSDSGSGNTIYF. CDR3 bases: TGTGCCAGCAGTGATTCTGGAAGCGGAAACACCATATATTTT.